This T cell receptor beta chain was sequenced during a study of blood T cell repertoires in COVID-19. Study background: Researchers got acute and convalescent COVID-19 samples from the United States, Italy and Spain. In each case, the material was cDNA or gDNA derived from T cells, B-cell-depleted T cells, or PBMCs.

Patients of the Seattle cohort, enrolled during active infection, were followed longitudinally. There are 15 residues in the CDR3. Germline CDR1 and CDR2: SGHDN and FVKESK. Between the trimmed V and J ends, which lost 6 bases and 0 bases, there was a span of 14 bases. Source study methods: Estimates of nucleated cell counts were drawn from the amplification of reference gene primers. The table came from immunoSEQ multiplex PCR; TCRdb's copy has only in-frame clones and leaves some out. The DNA was the basis for D and trimming; V, J and clone size are from that table. Of roughly 150,000 clones in the sample, more than 75% are singletons; the top ten hold approximately 5.4%.

J is TRBJ1-2 and V is TRBV14, with D tentatively TRBD1 (5 bases). This TCR was recovered from a woman aged 45 to 65 with COVID-19, enrolled during active disease. Sequencing was done on a sample of peripheral blood. Here the CDR3 reads CASRHSGATNYGYTF. The CDR3 DNA is TGTGCCAGCAGACACTCTGGGGCCACTAACTATGGCTACACCTTC.